Each of the 28 T cell receptor beta chains below was sequenced from the same sample in a study of blood T cell repertoires in COVID-19. Data came from immunoSEQ multiplex PCR; TCRdb stores just in-frame clones and leaves some out. The sample holds more than 300,000 clones; about 91% are singletons and the top ten take approximately 1.6%. Sequencing used peripheral blood. The receptors come from a woman in her twenties or thirties with COVID-19, enrolled during active disease.

The J gene is TRBJ2-3, the V gene TRBV10-3; possible D gene TRBD2, 6 bases. Looked up from germline, CDR1 is ENHRY and CDR2 is SYGVKD. The CDR3 sequence is 14 residues long. V gave up 8 bases and J gave up 0 bases, with 12 bases separating them. The CDR3 loop reads CAISLALSTDTQYF. The CDR3 coding sequence is TGTGCCATCTCACTAGCCCTTAGCACAGATACGCAGTATTTT.

The rearrangement links TRBV10-3 to TRBJ1-2; 9 bases match TRBD1. CDR1 is ENHRY, CDR2 SYGVKD, per germline. The trim removed 3 bases at V and 5 bases at J, leaving 10 bases unmatched. This CDR3 region has 16 residues. The CDR3 spells CAISDPGQGGGYGYTF. CDR3 in DNA: TGTGCCATCAGTGATCCGGGACAGGGAGGGGGTTATGGCTACACCTTC.

The genes are TRBV29-1 and TRBJ1-1; 7 bases are shared with TRBD1. CDR3 size: 13 residues. Germline CDR1 is SQVTM and CDR2 is ANQGSEA. V shed 5 bases and J 0 bases; nucleotides not matched to a gene: 3. The CDR3 DNA sequence: TGCAGCGTTAAAACAGGGGTGAACACTGAAGCTTTCTTT. Its translation is CSVKTGVNTEAFF.

The chain uses TRBV7-9 and TRBJ1-1; D remains ambiguous. Germline V gives CDR1 SEHNR, CDR2 FQNEAQ (reference sequence). The CDR3 extends over 14 amino acids. V was pared by 5 bases and J by 0 bases, with 10 bases between. The CDR3 sequence is CASSPQPLNTEAFF. CDR3 sequence (DNA): TGTGCCAGCAGCCCACAGCCTTTGAACACTGAAGCTTTCTTT.

The chain employs TRBV19 and TRBJ1-2, with D perhaps matching TRBD1 (6 bases). V lost 6 bases and J 4 bases, leaving 9 bases between the germline ends. The CDR3 loop spans 12 amino acids. Germline loops: CDR1 LNHDA, CDR2 SQIVND (reference sequence). CDR3 coding DNA: TGTGCCAGTAGAGGACAGCTCTATGGCTACACCTTC. The encoded protein is CASRGQLYGYTF.

CDR3 sequence reads: CATLERGRTDTQYF. CDR3 DNA sequence: TGTGCCACCCTTGAGCGGGGGCGCACAGATACGCAGTATTTT. The chain couples TRBV6-5 to TRBJ2-3, with TRBD2 matching 8 bases. This CDR3 region has 14 residues. Germline V lookup: CDR1 MNHEY, CDR2 SVGAGI. Trimming cost V 10 bases and J 1 base; bases outside gene matches: 7.

The chain carries TRBV10-2 and TRBJ2-7; 10 bases are a match to TRBD1. Per the germline V gene, CDR1 is WSHSY and CDR2 is SAAADI. Unmatched junction bases numbered 4, after V lost 9 bases and J lost 5 bases. CDR3 length equals 12 residues. The CDR3 loop is CASGTGENEQYV. DNA of the CDR3: TGCGCCAGTGGGACAGGGGAAAACGAGCAGTACGTC.

This clone appeared a single time. The chain uses TRBV7-9 and TRBJ1-2; no clear D gene. The CDR3 contains 13 residues. With 0 bases removed from V and 4 bases from J, the gap between germline ends came to 6 bases. Germline assignment: CDR1 SEHNR and CDR2 FQNEAQ (reference sequence). Written as DNA, the CDR3 is TGTGCCAGCAGCTTAGCCGCGTCCTATGGCTACACCTTC. It yields the protein CASSLAASYGYTF.

V is TRBV7-3 and J is TRBJ2-1; 7 bases are a match to TRBD1. CDR3 length equals 16 residues. Per germline, CDR1 SGHTA and CDR2 FQGTGA. V gave up 4 bases and J gave up 0 bases; unmatched junction bases: 6. The CDR3: CASSSPGQHSYNEQFF. The CDR3 nucleotides are TGTGCCAGCAGCTCACCGGGACAGCACTCCTACAATGAGCAGTTCTTC.

This chain links TRBV9 with TRBJ1-1, with D unresolved. The germline V gene has CDR1 SGDLS and CDR2 YYNGEE. V lost 0 bases to trimming and J lost 7 bases, with 22 bases between them. CDR3 length: 17 residues. The CDR3 nucleotides read TGTGCCAGCAGCGTAGCTATCCCCCCTGGAGAAGGAGGTGAAGCTTTCTTT. Its protein product is CASSVAIPPGEGGEAFF.

V is TRBV7-9 and J is TRBJ2-1, with 8 bases fitting TRBD2. Germline CDR1 reads SEHNR; CDR2 reads FQNEAQ (reference sequence). The CDR3 consists of 14 residues. V gave up 4 bases and J gave up 5 bases; unmatched junction bases: 4. CDR3 residues: CASSYGGADNEQFF. CDR3 sequence (DNA): TGTGCCAGCAGCTACGGGGGGGCCGACAATGAGCAGTTCTTC.

This clone has more than one count but fewer than ten. Here the CDR3 reads CASSDGTGVDYNEQFF. The CDR3 bases are TGCGCCAGCAGCGATGGGACAGGGGTGGACTACAATGAGCAGTTCTTC. The chain joins TRBV5-1 to TRBJ2-1; TRBD1 aligns across 10 bases. The CDR3 runs 16 residues. CDR1 and CDR2 (germline): SGHRS, YFSETQ. The V and J ends lost 4 bases and 3 bases, in that order; junction bases with no gene match: 7. Drawing the rest from reference TRBV5-1 and TRBJ2-1, the complete variable domain is KAGVTQTPRYLIKTRGQQVTLSCSPISGHRSVSWYQQTPGQGLQFLFEYFSETQRNKGNFPGRFSGRQFSNSRSEMNVSTLELGDSALYLCASSDGTGVDYNEQFFGPGTRLTVL.

CDR3 sequence (DNA): TGTGCCAGCAAGTTCAGCGGAACTAGCACAGATACGCAGTATTTT. Translation: CASKFSGTSTDTQYF. The genes are TRBV2 and TRBJ2-3; a possible D gene is TRBD2 (5 bases). Trimming cost V 7 bases and J 0 bases, with 14 bases left between them. CDR1 SNHLY and CDR2 FYNNEI come from the germline V gene. The length of the CDR3 is 15 residues.

This clone was detected only once. This chain uses TRBV30 with TRBJ1-6, with TRBD1 identical over 7 bases. Germline CDR1 is GTSNPN and CDR2 is SVGIG (reference sequence). Unmatched junction bases numbered 14, after V lost 5 bases and J lost 13 bases. The CDR3 sequence is 14 residues long. The CDR3 spells CAWGAGTDLWPLHF. CDR3 sequence (DNA): TGTGCCTGGGGGGCCGGGACAGACCTATGGCCCCTCCACTTT.

The J gene is TRBJ2-5, the V gene TRBV18; possible D gene TRBD2, 5 bases. The CDR3 totals 14 residues. CDR1 and CDR2 (germline): KGHSH, LQKENI. V was clipped by 4 bases and J by 1 base, with 10 bases between them. CDR3: CASSQFEGQETQYF. The CDR3 DNA reads as TGTGCCAGCTCACAATTCGAGGGCCAAGAGACCCAGTACTTC.

The chain joins TRBV29-1 to TRBJ1-1; possible D gene TRBD1, 5 bases. The length of the CDR3 is 11 residues. V shed 7 bases and J shed 6 bases, with 12 bases lying between them. CDR1 is SQVTM, CDR2 ANQGSEA, per germline. CDR3 sequence reads: CSGAGGPEAFF. CDR3 sequence (DNA): TGCAGCGGCGCCGGGGGTCCTGAAGCTTTCTTT.

The chain recombines TRBV7-8 with TRBJ2-2; weak D call: TRBD2 (6 bases). Germline lookup yields CDR1 SGHVS and CDR2 FQNEAQ. The CDR3 is 16 residues long. V was trimmed by 7 bases and J by 4 bases, leaving 19 bases between them. The DNA for the CDR3 is TGTGCCAGCACCCCTGGCTTGCGGGGAGGCACCGGGGAGCTGTTTTTT. This encodes CASTPGLRGGTGELFF.

This rearrangement joins TRBV13 to TRBJ2-3, with 7 nucleotides matching TRBD1. The CDR3 has 15 amino acids. CDR1 and CDR2 (germline): PRHDT, FYEKMQ (reference sequence). V shed 1 base and J 0 bases; nucleotides not matched to a gene: 1. The CDR3 coding sequence is TGTGCCAGCAGCTTAGACAGGGGAAGCACAGATACGCAGTATTTT. This translates into CASSLDRGSTDTQYF.

This sequence joins TRBV19 and TRBJ2-2, with TRBD1 as a possible D gene (6 bases). This CDR3 has 14 amino acids. The V end lost 7 bases, the J end lost 4 bases, and 13 bases lay between the germline ends. Germline V lookup: CDR1 LNHDA, CDR2 SQIVND (reference sequence). For the CDR3, the DNA is TGTGCCAGTAAGGTACAGGGCTCCACCGGGGAGCTGTTTTTT. This gives the protein CASKVQGSTGELFF.

The chain is built from TRBV7-9 and TRBJ1-2, with D hard to call. The germline gives CDR1 SEHNR, CDR2 FQNEAQ (reference sequence). CDR3 length: 14 amino acids. With 2 bases removed from V and 2 bases from J, the gap between germline ends came to 9 bases. The CDR3 DNA follows: TGTGCCAGCAGCTTAAACAGTGACAACTATGGCTACACCTTC. Its protein product is CASSLNSDNYGYTF.

This chain joins TRBV7-8 and TRBJ1-5; a possible D gene is TRBD1 (5 bases). Looked up from germline, CDR1 is SGHVS and CDR2 is FQNEAQ. The CDR3 totals 15 residues. Trimming took 1 base from V and 7 from J, leaving 14 bases between them. The CDR3 nucleotides are TGTGCCAGCAGCTTAGTTCAGGGAATCGGGCAGCCCCAGCATTTT. Translated, it gives CASSLVQGIGQPQHF.

This chain connects TRBV5-5 to TRBJ1-1, with D perhaps matching TRBD1 (5 bases). Trimming shortened V by 5 bases and J by 6 bases, and 14 bases separated the two germline ends. The germline V gene has CDR1 SGHKS and CDR2 YYEKEE (reference sequence). CDR3 length equals 13 residues. CDR3 DNA: TGTGCCAGCAGTCTCTTCCGGGACTCTGAAGCTTTCTTT. Amino acid sequence: CASSLFRDSEAFF.

V gene TRBV4-2 combines with J gene TRBJ2-7, with 11 bases that match TRBD2. V was clipped by 4 bases and J by 6 bases; unmatched bases: 8. This CDR3 has 15 residues. Germline V gene lookup returns CDR1 LGHNA and CDR2 YNFKEQ. CDR3 bases: TGTGCCAGCAGCCGATACCTAGCGGGGGGAGGCGAGCAGTACGTC. Protein: CASSRYLAGGGEQYV.

The rearrangement joins TRBV7-2 to TRBJ2-7; D is possibly TRBD2 (5 bases). The germline V gene has CDR1 SGHTA and CDR2 FQGNSA. V was cut by 4 bases and J by 3 bases, with 10 bases left in between. The CDR3 contains 13 residues. The DNA for the CDR3 is TGTGCCAGCAGCTACCGGACTCGCTACGAGCAGTACTTC. Encoded protein: CASSYRTRYEQYF.

The chain links TRBV11-2 to TRBJ2-3, with 8 bases fitting TRBD2. This CDR3 comprises 14 residues. Losses at the gene ends were 2 bases for V and 4 bases for J; bases not matched to a gene: 2. In germline, CDR1 is SGHAT, CDR2 FQNNGV. The CDR3 loop is CASSLLRGADTQYF. The DNA of the CDR3 is TGTGCCAGCAGCTTACTGCGGGGGGCAGATACGCAGTATTTT.

J is TRBJ2-3 and V is TRBV5-1; 16 nucleotides align to TRBD2. This CDR3 comprises 16 residues. The trim removed 3 bases at V and 8 bases at J, leaving 6 bases unmatched. Looked up from germline, CDR1 is SGHRS and CDR2 is YFSETQ. The CDR3 loop reads CASSSGTSGGETTQYF. The CDR3 region has the DNA TGCGCCAGCAGCTCCGGGACTAGCGGGGGGGAGACTACGCAGTATTTT.

V gene TRBV5-1 combines with J gene TRBJ1-2; 8 bases are a match to TRBD1. CDR3 length: 19 residues. Germline V CDR1 and CDR2: SGHRS, YFSETQ. V gave up 4 bases and J gave up 4 bases; unmatched junction bases: 21. The CDR3 protein is CASSMVRSGTGSLGYGYTF. In DNA, the CDR3 is TGCGCCAGCAGCATGGTTAGGTCCGGGACAGGTAGTCTTGGCTATGGCTACACCTTC. Full variable domain (missing parts from reference TRBV5-1 and TRBJ1-2): KAGVTQTPRYLIKTRGQQVTLSCSPISGHRSVSWYQQTPGQGLQFLFEYFSETQRNKGNFPGRFSGRQFSNSRSEMNVSTLELGDSALYLCASSMVRSGTGSLGYGYTFGSGTRLTVV.

The rearrangement uses TRBV25-1 and TRBJ2-1; the D gene is possibly TRBD1 (6 bases). In germline, CDR1 is MGHDK, CDR2 SYGVNS. The CDR3 extends over 16 amino acids. Deletions cut 4 bases from V and 2 bases from J, with 15 bases between. The CDR3 DNA is TGTGCCAGCAGTGGATGGGCTCGGGACACCTACAATGAGCAGTTCTTC. It yields the protein CASSGWARDTYNEQFF. Supplemented by reference TRBV25-1 and TRBJ2-1, the full variable domain reads EADIYQTPRYLVIGTGKKITLECSQTMGHDKMYWYQQDPGMELHLIHYSYGVNSTEKGDLSSESTVSRIRTEHFPLTLESARPSHTSQYLCASSGWARDTYNEQFFGPGTRLTVL.